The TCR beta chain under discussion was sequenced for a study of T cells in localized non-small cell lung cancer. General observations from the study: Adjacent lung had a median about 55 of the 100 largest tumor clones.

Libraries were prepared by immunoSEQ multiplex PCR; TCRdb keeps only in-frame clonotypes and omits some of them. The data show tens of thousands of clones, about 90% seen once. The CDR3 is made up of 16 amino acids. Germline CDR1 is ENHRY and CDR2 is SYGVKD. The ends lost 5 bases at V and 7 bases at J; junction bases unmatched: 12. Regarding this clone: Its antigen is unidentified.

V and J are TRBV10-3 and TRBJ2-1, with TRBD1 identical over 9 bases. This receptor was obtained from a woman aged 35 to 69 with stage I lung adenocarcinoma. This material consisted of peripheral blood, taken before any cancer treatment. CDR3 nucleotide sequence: TGTGCCATCAGTACACCGGGACAGGGAGGTTATAATGAGCAGTTCTTC. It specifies CAISTPGQGGYNEQFF.